A selection of T cell receptor beta chains follows, all from one sample in a study of shared clonotypes between healthy human individuals. Sequencing was performed with immunoSEQ multiplex PCR; in TCRdb, only in-frame clones are kept and a portion is missing. The table lists about 2,500,000 clones, approximately 90% of them singletons, with around 0.15% in the top ten. Sequences were obtained from naive CD4+ T cells sorted from blood. These receptors all come from a man between 18 and 35 years old in good health. The CDR3 runs from the conserved cysteine through the conserved F or W. A D gene is named only where the DNA matches it firmly. Rows give clone size only sometimes, using once, few, many, or a class for an expanded clone.

d_call,clone_size,v_call,j_call,cdr3_nt,cdr3_aa
-,once,TRBV4-3,TRBJ2-2,TGCGCCAGCAGCCCGGGACCGTACACCGGGGAGCTGTTTTTT,CASSPGPYTGELFF
TRBD2,-,TRBV7-2,TRBJ2-7,TGTGCCAGCAGCCCCCGAGGGACTAGGATAGGCGAGCAGTACTTC,CASSPRGTRIGEQYF
-,-,TRBV6-4,TRBJ1-2,TGTGCCAGCACCCAGAGGGCAGGGAGTGGCTACACCTTC,CASTQRAGSGYTF
TRBD2,-,TRBV6-4,TRBJ2-5,TGTGCCAGCAAGCTTTTCCGGGGGGTAGGGGAGACCCAGTACTTC,CASKLFRGVGETQYF
-,-,TRBV7-3,TRBJ1-4,TGTGCCAGCAGCCAAACAAGAACTAATGAAAAACTGTTTTTT,CASSQTRTNEKLFF
TRBD1,-,TRBV5-1,TRBJ2-2,TGCGCCAGCAGCTTGCAGCCTGGACAGGGGGCCGCCGGGGAGCTGTTTTTT,CASSLQPGQGAAGELFF
TRBD2,-,TRBV6-1,TRBJ2-1,TGTGCCAGCAGGGGACTAGAGAGCTCCTACAATGAGCAGTTCTTC,CASRGLESSYNEQFF
TRBD1,-,TRBV27,TRBJ2-7,TGTGCCAGCAGTTTTAAGGGGACAGACTTCTACGAGCAGTACTTC,CASSFKGTDFYEQYF
TRBD1,-,TRBV27,TRBJ2-1,TGTGCCAGCAGGGGGGGACAGGGGTGGTCGAATGAGCAGTTCTTC,CASRGGQGWSNEQFF
-,-,TRBV6-1,TRBJ1-1,TGTGCCAGCAGCTGGGGTGGGGTCGGGGACACTGAAGCTTTCTTT,CASSWGGVGDTEAFF
TRBD2,-,TRBV5-1,TRBJ2-1,TGCGCCAGCACCTCGACTAGCGGGAGATCCGATGAGCAGTTCTTC,CASTSTSGRSDEQFF
-,-,TRBV19,TRBJ2-1,TGTGCCAGTAGTATAGCGGGCTATGGAAGCGGACTCTACAATGAGCAGTTCTTC,CASSIAGYGSGLYNEQFF
TRBD2,-,TRBV28,TRBJ2-7,TGTGCCAGCAAGCCGGGAGGGTCATCCTACGAGCAGTACTTC,CASKPGGSSYEQYF
-,once,TRBV7-6,TRBJ1-4,TGTGCCAGCAGCTTAGGGGGGTCCACAACTAATGAAAAACTGTTTTTT,CASSLGGSTTNEKLFF
-,-,TRBV10-3,TRBJ2-3,TGTGCCATCAGTTCGTCGGAAAGAGAGTCGCAGTATTTT,CAISSSERESQYF
-,-,TRBV5-1,TRBJ1-5,TGCGCCAGCAGCCCCACCCAGGGTGGTCAGCCCCAGCATTTT,CASSPTQGGQPQHF
TRBD2,-,TRBV18,TRBJ2-3,TGTGCCAGCTCACCTGATATGAGCGGGAGGGGAACAGATACGCAGTATTTT,CASSPDMSGRGTDTQYF
-,-,TRBV2,TRBJ1-2,TGTGCCAGCAGTGTTGCAGACTCTAACTATGGCTACACCTTC,CASSVADSNYGYTF
-,-,TRBV11-2,TRBJ1-3,TGTGCCAGCAGCTCCATGGGTGGAAACACCATATATTTT,CASSSMGGNTIYF
-,-,TRBV11-1,TRBJ2-7,TGTGCCAGCAGCTTAGTCGGGACCAAGTCCTACGAGCAGTACTTC,CASSLVGTKSYEQYF
-,-,TRBV30,TRBJ1-2,TGTGCCTGGAGCGTAAACCCGTCCAAGAGGAAGACCTTC,CAWSVNPSKRKTF
-,-,TRBV10-3,TRBJ1-2,TGTGCCATCAGTGAGTCTGTAGGGGGCTATGGCTACACCTTC,CAISESVGGYGYTF
-,-,TRBV7-9,TRBJ1-1,TGTGCCAGCAGCTCATTCCAAAGCTACACTGAAGCTTTCTTT,CASSSFQSYTEAFF
-,-,TRBV29-1,TRBJ1-1,TGCAGCGTCCTGCAGACCCCTAACACTGAAGCTTTCTTT,CSVLQTPNTEAFF
-,-,TRBV19,TRBJ1-5,TGTGCAGTTACATCGAGCGAAATGGGCCAGCCCCAGCATTTT,CAVTSSEMGQPQHF
-,-,TRBV28,TRBJ1-4,TGTGCCAGCAGATCCGGACGGACTAATGAAAAACTGTTTTTT,CASRSGRTNEKLFF
-,-,TRBV6-6,TRBJ1-2,TGTGCCACACAGGACGGTGGGATTAACTATGGCTACACCTTC,CATQDGGINYGYTF
-,-,TRBV11-3,TRBJ2-7,TGTGCCAGCAGCTTAGTTGCAACCCTTTTTTCCTACGAGCAGTACTTC,CASSLVATLFSYEQYF
-,-,TRBV10-1,TRBJ2-4,TGCGCCAGCCCCCCCCGGGACAACATCGCCAAAAACATTCAGTACTTC,CASPPRDNIAKNIQYF
TRBD2,-,TRBV10-3,TRBJ2-2,TGTGCCATCACTCAAACTAGCGGTTCGAACACCGGGGAGCTGTTTTTT,CAITQTSGSNTGELFF
TRBD2,-,TRBV7-8,TRBJ2-2,TGTGCCAGCAGCTTAGAGGGCCTCCACCGGGGGGGAACCGGGGAGCTGTTTTTT,CASSLEGLHRGGTGELFF
TRBD1,-,TRBV9,TRBJ1-2,TGTGCCAGCAGAGCTTCCGGGACAGGGGTCTATGGCTACACCTTC,CASRASGTGVYGYTF
TRBD2,-,TRBV7-9,TRBJ2-1,TGTGCCAGCAGCCAGCGGGGGAGGGGCTATGGCGATGAGCAGTTCTTC,CASSQRGRGYGDEQFF
TRBD2,-,TRBV7-9,TRBJ2-7,TGTGCCAGCAGTCCCAGCGGGGGGTCGTCCTACGAGCAGTACTTC,CASSPSGGSSYEQYF
-,-,TRBV7-8,TRBJ1-5,TGTGCCAGCAGCTTAGACCCAGGGTCTAATCAGCCCCAGCATTTT,CASSLDPGSNQPQHF
-,-,TRBV2,TRBJ2-7,TGTGCCAGCAGTGGCCAAGCCGACAACTACGAGCAGTACTTC,CASSGQADNYEQYF
-,-,TRBV25-1,TRBJ1-2,TGTGCCAGCAGTCCACTAGTGTGGGACGGCTACACCTTC,CASSPLVWDGYTF
-,-,TRBV18,TRBJ1-1,TGTGCCAGCTCACAGACACGGACAGCCCAGGGCACTGAAGCTTTCTTT,CASSQTRTAQGTEAFF
TRBD2,-,TRBV30,TRBJ2-5,TGTGCCTTTGCTCGGGGGGGGGAGACCCAGTACTTC,CAFARGGETQYF
-,once,TRBV5-1,TRBJ1-4,TGCGCCAGCAGCTTGGAAGGCAGGGGAGACGAAAAACTGTTTTTT,CASSLEGRGDEKLFF